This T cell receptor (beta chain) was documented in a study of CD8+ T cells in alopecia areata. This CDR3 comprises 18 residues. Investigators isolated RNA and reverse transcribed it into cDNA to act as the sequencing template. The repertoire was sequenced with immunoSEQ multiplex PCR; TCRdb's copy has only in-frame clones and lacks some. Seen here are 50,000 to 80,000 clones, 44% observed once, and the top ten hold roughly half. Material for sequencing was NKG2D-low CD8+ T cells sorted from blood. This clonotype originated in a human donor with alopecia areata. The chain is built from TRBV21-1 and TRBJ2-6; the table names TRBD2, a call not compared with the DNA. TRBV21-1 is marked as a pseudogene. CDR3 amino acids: CASSSQGGATSGANVLTF. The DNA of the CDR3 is TGTGCCAGCAGCTCCCAAGGGGGGGCCACCTCTGGGGCCAACGTCCTGACTTTC.